This TCR beta chain was found in a study of PD-1 blockade in classical Hodgkin lymphoma. Sequencing used immunoSEQ multiplex PCR; TCRdb keeps in-frame clones, though not all of them. The sample consists of roughly 94,000 clones, just over 90% of them appearing once. Unmatched junction bases numbered 6, after V lost 5 bases and J lost 1 base. There are 15 residues in the CDR3. The V gene's germline CDR1 is SEHNR and CDR2 FQNEAQ (reference sequence). As to time point: cycle 4 day 1 (C4D1), after more than 5 weeks of nivolumab. All patients experienced relapse after autologous stem cell transplantation, and brentuximab vedotin exposure was variable.

Material: peripheral blood mononuclear cells (PBMCs), obtained before the fourth cycle of nivolumab. The chain employs TRBV7-9 and TRBJ1-1; the match to TRBD1 covers 8 bases. The sequence was obtained from a human donor with classical Hodgkin lymphoma. CDR3 DNA sequence: TGTGCCAGCAGCCCGGACAGGGCCCCGAACACTGAAGCTTTCTTT. This translates into CASSPDRAPNTEAFF.